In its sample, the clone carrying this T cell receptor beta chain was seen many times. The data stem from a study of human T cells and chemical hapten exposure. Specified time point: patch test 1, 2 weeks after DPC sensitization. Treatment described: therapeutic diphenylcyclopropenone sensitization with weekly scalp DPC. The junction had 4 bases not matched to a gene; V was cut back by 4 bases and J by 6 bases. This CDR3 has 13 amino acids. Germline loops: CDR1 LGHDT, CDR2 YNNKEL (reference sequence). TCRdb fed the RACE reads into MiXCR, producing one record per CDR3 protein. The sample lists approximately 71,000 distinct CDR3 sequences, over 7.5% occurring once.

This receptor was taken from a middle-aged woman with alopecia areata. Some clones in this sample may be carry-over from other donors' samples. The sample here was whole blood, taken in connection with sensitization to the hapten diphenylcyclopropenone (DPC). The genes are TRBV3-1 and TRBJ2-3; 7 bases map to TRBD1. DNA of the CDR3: TGTGCCAGCAGCCGGGACAGAATGGATACGCAGTATTTT. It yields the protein CASSRDRMDTQYF.